The 29 T cell receptor beta chains below all came from one sample that was sequenced in a study of shared clonotypes between healthy human individuals. TCRdb keeps only in-frame clones here, not all; method: immunoSEQ multiplex PCR. This table holds hundreds of thousands of clones, over 65% found once. The sample consisted of memory CD4+ T cells sorted from blood. Subset denoted: CD45RA-negative fraction. Receptors originate from a man aged 30 to 39 in good health.

V is TRBV9 and J is TRBJ2-1; 7 positions match TRBD2. V gave up 1 base and J gave up 3 bases; unmatched junction bases: 4. Germline CDR1 and CDR2: SGDLS and YYNGEE. The CDR3 extends over 15 amino acids. CDR3 sequence reads: CASSVSAGYYNEQFF. The DNA for the CDR3 is TGTGCCAGCAGCGTATCAGCGGGATACTACAATGAGCAGTTCTTC.

This chain joins TRBV9 and TRBJ2-1; possible D gene TRBD2, 6 bases. The V and J ends lost 6 bases and 6 bases respectively, with 16 bases between them. The germline gives CDR1 SGDLS, CDR2 YYNGEE. The CDR3 spans 14 residues. The CDR3 DNA reads TGTGCCAGCAATCCGGGACTGTCTTTCAATGAGCAGTTCTTC. This gives the protein CASNPGLSFNEQFF.

The chain carries TRBV6-5 and TRBJ2-5; 7 nucleotides match TRBD2. This CDR3 contains 15 residues. Trimming at V came to 5 bases and at J to 4 bases, leaving 10 bases not matched to a gene. Per germline, CDR1 MNHEY and CDR2 SVGAGI. The CDR3 here is CASSAPGGGSETQYF. The CDR3 DNA reads TGTGCCAGCAGTGCCCCGGGGGGAGGGTCAGAGACCCAGTACTTC.

V gene TRBV5-5 combines with J gene TRBJ2-7, with TRBD2 matching over 9 bases. J lost 3 bases, V lost 0 bases, and 4 bases had no gene match. Germline CDR1 is SGHKS and CDR2 is YYEKEE (reference sequence). This CDR3 has 15 amino acids. This CDR3 reads CASSLGLADVYEQYF. In DNA form, the CDR3 reads TGTGCCAGCAGCTTGGGACTAGCGGATGTCTACGAGCAGTACTTC. The full variable domain, with the rest looked up from reference TRBV5-5 and TRBJ2-7, is DAGVTQSPTHLIKTRGQQVTLRCSPISGHKSVSWYQQVLGQGPQFIFQYYEKEERGRGNFPDRFSARQFPNYSSELNVNALLLGDSALYLCASSLGLADVYEQYFGPGTRLTVT.

The chain has TRBV7-9 and TRBJ2-1; 8 bases are a match to TRBD2. The ends lost 0 bases at V and 4 bases at J; junction bases unmatched: 5. The germline V gene has CDR1 SEHNR and CDR2 FQNEAQ (reference sequence). The CDR3 loop spans 16 amino acids. CDR3 sequence (DNA): TGTGCCAGCAGCTTAGCGTGGAGCGGGGGTTACAATGAGCAGTTCTTC. It is translated as CASSLAWSGGYNEQFF.

V gene TRBV11-1 combines with J gene TRBJ2-7; D could derive from TRBD1 or TRBD2 (7 bases each). V was shortened by 8 bases and J by 8 bases, with 16 bases between the two germline ends. Germline V gives CDR1 SGHAT, CDR2 FQDESV (reference sequence). The CDR3 is made up of 12 amino acids. CDR3 nucleotide sequence: TGTGCCAGCTTGGCAGGGGGAGGGCAGCAGTACTTC. Its translation: CASLAGGGQQYF.

The rearrangement links TRBV5-1 to TRBJ2-3, with TRBD2 matching over 8 bases. The V segment lost 8 bases and the J segment 0 bases; nucleotides outside the gene matches: 5. Looked up from germline, CDR1 is SGHRS and CDR2 is YFSETQ. This CDR3 contains 14 residues. This CDR3 is CARTGLVSTDTQYF. The CDR3 DNA sequence: TGCGCCAGGACGGGACTAGTTAGCACAGATACGCAGTATTTT.

This chain links TRBV5-1 with TRBJ2-1; TRBD1 agrees at 9 bases. CDR3 length: 16 residues. The germline V gene has CDR1 SGHRS and CDR2 YFSETQ. The V segment lost 0 bases and the J segment 6 bases; nucleotides outside the gene matches: 7. CDR3 amino acids: CASSLEGTGIGNEQFF. For the CDR3, the DNA is TGCGCCAGCAGCTTGGAGGGGACAGGGATCGGCAATGAGCAGTTCTTC.

The chain links TRBV27 to TRBJ2-1; either TRBD1 or TRBD2 may fit D (5 bases each). Trimming removed 5 bases at V and 7 bases at J, with 21 bases between. The CDR3 runs to 16 residues. Germline CDR1 and CDR2: MNHEY and SMNVEV (reference sequence). CDR3 in amino acids: CASSTAGRVVKNEQFF. In DNA, the CDR3 is TGTGCCAGCAGTACTGCAGGGCGGGTGGTGAAAAATGAGCAGTTCTTC.

Comments on this clone: Compared with germline, one end of the junction differs, possibly owing to a read error. Distinct nucleotide sequences in the sample also encode this CDR3. The V and J genes are TRBV10-2 and TRBJ1-1; TRBD1 matches at 8 bases. Looked up from germline, CDR1 is WSHSY and CDR2 is SAAADI. This CDR3 is built from 16 residues. CDR3 DNA: TGCGCCAGCAGTGAGTTGCCAGGGGGCATGAATACTGAAGCTTTCTTT. Its protein product is CASSELPGGMNTEAFF.

V is TRBV7-2 and J is TRBJ2-7; tentative D call: TRBD2 (5 bases). The CDR3 length is 14 residues. Germline V gene data show CDR1 as SGHTA and CDR2 as FQGNSA. Trimming removed 3 bases at V and 3 bases at J, with 12 bases between. CDR3 loop: CASSFRADYYEQYF. The CDR3 DNA reads as TGTGCCAGCAGCTTTCGTGCCGACTACTACGAGCAGTACTTC.

This chain links TRBV6-6 with TRBJ1-1; D is uncertain. V gave up 7 bases and J gave up 4 bases, with 13 bases separating them. The germline V gene encodes CDR1 MNHNY and CDR2 SVGAGI (reference sequence). The CDR3 is 13 amino acids. DNA of the CDR3: TGTGCCAGCAATATAGACCGAGCCACTGAAGCTTTCTTT. Its translation is CASNIDRATEAFF.

The V call is TRBV23-1, the J call TRBJ2-7; D remains unclear. TRBV23-1 is filed as an ORF, its function uncertain. V lost 4 bases to trimming and J lost 0 bases, with 25 bases between them. This CDR3 is 19 amino acids long. CDR3 amino acids: CASSPLAGSKAPSSYEQYF. The CDR3 coding sequence is TGCGCCAGCAGTCCTCTTGCCGGCAGTAAAGCCCCTAGCTCCTACGAGCAGTACTTC.

In this sample, this clone turned up once. V gene TRBV11-2 combines with J gene TRBJ2-3; no clear D. Germline CDR1 reads SGHAT; CDR2 reads FQNNGV. This CDR3 is 15 amino acids long. Trimming pared 2 bases from V and 2 bases from J, leaving 11 bases between. This chain's CDR3 is CASSLIGRTTDTQYF. CDR3 nucleotides: TGTGCCAGCAGCTTAATAGGGCGAACCACAGATACGCAGTATTTT. The complete variable domain, with remaining parts taken from reference TRBV11-2 and TRBJ2-3, reads EAGVAQSPRYKIIEKRQSVAFWCNPISGHATLYWYQQILGQGPKLLIQFQNNGVVDDSQLPKDRFSAERLKGVDSTLKIQPAKLEDSAVYLCASSLIGRTTDTQYFGPGTRLTVL.

V and J are TRBV27 and TRBJ2-1; TRBD1 matches at 8 bases. The V and J ends lost 4 bases and 4 bases, in that order; junction bases with no gene match: 12. Germline V gene data show CDR1 as MNHEY and CDR2 as SMNVEV (reference sequence). This CDR3 has 17 residues. CDR3 coding DNA: TGTGCCAGCAGTTCCCTAGGGACAGGAAAACTTTACAATGAGCAGTTCTTC. Protein: CASSSLGTGKLYNEQFF.

This clone was seen more than once but under ten times. The chain joins TRBV5-1 to TRBJ2-3, with D tentatively TRBD1 (5 bases). This CDR3 is 15 amino acids long. Trimming removed 5 bases from V and 6 bases from J, with 19 bases in between. CDR1 and CDR2 (germline): SGHRS, YFSETQ. The CDR3 bases are TGCGCCAGCAGGCCCGGCTTAGTCAACAGGGATACGCAGTATTTT. Protein: CASRPGLVNRDTQYF.

This sequence joins TRBV6-1 and TRBJ2-7; D gene unclear. The CDR3 is 12 residues long. Germline V gene sequence: CDR1 MNHNS, CDR2 SASEGT. Deletions cut 4 bases from V and 3 bases from J, with 7 bases between. The CDR3 reads CASSGVFYEQYF. CDR3 bases: TGTGCCAGCAGTGGAGTATTCTACGAGCAGTACTTC.

This clone was seen a single time. V usage is TRBV27 and J usage is TRBJ2-2; unclear D gene. CDR1 and CDR2 from the germline V gene are MNHEY and SMNVEV (reference sequence). Trimming removed 4 bases from V and 3 bases from J, with 6 bases in between. The CDR3 has 13 residues. The CDR3 bases are TGTGCCAGCAGTTCCGTGTACACCGGGGAGCTGTTTTTT. Protein: CASSSVYTGELFF.

This sequence joins TRBV7-9 and TRBJ2-7; a possible D gene is TRBD2 (6 bases). In germline, CDR1 is SEHNR, CDR2 FQNEAQ (reference sequence). With 3 bases removed from V and 6 bases from J, the gap between germline ends came to 12 bases. This CDR3 has 13 residues. This CDR3 is CASSLRDLGEQYF. The CDR3 nucleotides are TGTGCCAGCAGCTTGAGGGACTTGGGCGAGCAGTACTTC.

In this sample, this clone turned up many times. The chain joins TRBV2 to TRBJ1-4, with D unclear. Trimming shortened V by 3 bases and J by 3 bases, and 11 bases separated the two germline ends. Germline CDR1 reads SNHLY; CDR2 reads FYNNEI. This CDR3 region has 15 residues. CDR3 sequence reads: CASSDLSSSNEKLFF. The CDR3 nucleotides are TGTGCCAGCAGTGATCTTTCCAGCTCTAATGAAAAACTGTTTTTT.

The chain employs TRBV29-1 and TRBJ2-1; 7 bases match TRBD1. Trimming cost V 5 bases and J 0 bases; bases outside gene matches: 4. Per the germline V gene, CDR1 is SQVTM and CDR2 is ANQGSEA. CDR3 size: 14 residues. For the CDR3, the DNA is TGCAGCGTTCAAGGGGGCCGCTCCTACAATGAGCAGTTCTTC. This codes for CSVQGGRSYNEQFF.

J is TRBJ1-2 and V is TRBV7-3, with 9 positions matching TRBD1. The CDR3 extends over 16 amino acids. Germline V gene sequence: CDR1 SGHTA, CDR2 FQGTGA. The ends lost 2 bases at V and 8 bases at J; junction bases unmatched: 12. CDR3 region: CASSLHGTGIKEGYTF. Here the CDR3 DNA reads TGTGCCAGCAGCTTACATGGGACAGGGATAAAAGAGGGCTACACCTTC.

J is TRBJ2-1 and V is TRBV14; tentatively, D is TRBD1 (6 bases). The CDR3 is made up of 13 amino acids. Trimming took off 6 bases at V and 8 bases at J, with 14 bases between the two ends. Looked up from germline, CDR1 is SGHDN and CDR2 is FVKESK. The DNA of the CDR3 is TGTGCCAGCAGTCGCAACAGGGTACATGAGCAGTTCTTC. Translated: CASSRNRVHEQFF. The full variable domain, with the rest looked up from reference TRBV14 and TRBJ2-1, is EAGVTQFPSHSVIEKGQTVTLRCDPISGHDNLYWYRRVMGKEIKFLLHFVKESKQDESGMPNNRFLAERTGGTYSTLKVQPAELEDSGVYFCASSRNRVHEQFFGPGTRLTVL.

This clone was seen at least ten times. The chain is built from TRBV2 and TRBJ2-5; TRBD1 agrees at 12 bases. From germline, CDR1 is SNHLY and CDR2 FYNNEI. The CDR3 totals 16 residues. V was pared by 4 bases and J by 2 bases, with 5 bases of the junction left unmatched. The CDR3 coding sequence is TGTGCCAGCAGTGTGTGGGACAGGGGGCAACAAGAGACCCAGTACTTC. It is translated as CASSVWDRGQQETQYF.

The chain uses TRBV7-6 and TRBJ2-5, with 8 bases identical to TRBD1. The V gene end was trimmed by 7 bases and the J gene end by 4 bases; junction bases not matched to a gene: 11. Per the germline V gene, CDR1 is SGHVS and CDR2 is FNYEAQ. The CDR3 contains 15 residues. The CDR3 spells CASKGRGLIGETQYF. Written as DNA, the CDR3 is TGTGCCAGCAAGGGCAGGGGGCTGATTGGAGAGACCCAGTACTTC. The full variable domain, with the rest looked up from reference TRBV7-6 and TRBJ2-5, is GAGVSQSPRYKVTKRGQDVALRCDPISGHVSLYWYRQALGQGPEFLTYFNYEAQQDKSGLPNDRFSAERPEGSISTLTIQRTEQRDSAMYRCASKGRGLIGETQYFGPGTRLLVL.

The chain has TRBV28 and TRBJ2-7; TRBD1 aligns across 9 bases. The CDR3 runs 13 residues. Trimming removed 8 bases from V and 4 bases from J; junction bases left unmatched: 6. Germline V CDR1 and CDR2: MDHEN, SYDVKM. CDR3 DNA sequence: TGTGCCAGCGGGCCGGGACAGGGTTACGAGCAGTACTTC. Amino acids: CASGPGQGYEQYF.

This clone was seen only once. The CDR3 loop reads CASSPDGVMSTGELFF. The CDR3 DNA reads as TGCGCCAGCAGCCCGGACGGAGTTATGAGCACCGGGGAGCTGTTTTTT. This chain joins TRBV4-3 and TRBJ2-2, with D unresolved. The V and J ends lost 4 bases and 4 bases respectively, with 16 bases between them. Germline V CDR1 and CDR2: LGHNA, YSLEER. CDR3 size: 16 residues.

This chain uses TRBV5-6 with TRBJ2-5; 11 bases are shared with TRBD2. There are 17 residues in the CDR3. From germline, CDR1 is SGHDT and CDR2 YYEEEE. J gave up 4 bases and V 4 bases, and 12 bases lay outside the gene matches. The CDR3 here is CASSGGTSGGVGETQYF. The DNA for the CDR3 is TGTGCCAGCAGCGGCGGGACTAGCGGAGGGGTAGGAGAGACCCAGTACTTC.

The chain has TRBV10-3 and TRBJ1-5; D is unclear. The CDR3 contains 13 residues. V shed 8 bases and J shed 4 bases, with 12 bases lying between them. The germline gives CDR1 ENHRY, CDR2 SYGVKD. The CDR3 sequence: CAISSGDNQPQHF. The CDR3 region has the DNA TGTGCCATCTCAAGCGGTGATAATCAGCCCCAGCATTTT.